Presented here are 14 T cell receptor beta chains from one specimen sequenced in a study of T-cell reconstitution after alpha-beta-depleted transplantation in children (dated by TCRdb to about 2016). Library preparation employed PCR. The sequencer was an Illumina HiSeq 2500. Molecular barcoding was employed in the preparation of TCR libraries, with unique molecular identifiers being used to normalize TCRbeta repertoire quantification. Clones were called with MiXCR by TCRdb after fastp trimmed the public reads at Q25, and only in-frame beta chains were retained. Rows are combined by CDR3 protein, so each entry shows the most common genes and DNA. For this sample there are about 980,000 distinct CDR3 sequences; about 29% appear just once. The ten largest account for 28% of the sample. The treatment or condition label of this sample denotes: allogeneic hematopoietic cell transplantation with graft depleted of TCRalphabeta T cells and CD19 B cells.

The sample in question was PBMCs, mostly from graft donor cells, obtained 360 days after TCRalphabeta/CD19-depleted stem cell transplant. The receptors derive from a boy less than two years old who had a stem cell transplant for SCID, so the T cells may come from the graft donor.

The chain employs TRBV7-9 and TRBJ2-7, with D possibly being TRBD1 (6 bases). The CDR3 sequence is 14 residues long. V lost 5 bases and J lost 4, with 15 bases in between. Germline-derived CDR1 and CDR2 are SEHNR and FQNEAQ (reference sequence). CDR3 region: CASSQDSLGYEQYF. As DNA, the CDR3 is TGTGCCAGCAGCCAGGACAGTCTCGGATACGAGCAGTACTTC.

The V call is TRBV5-1, the J call TRBJ2-7; D might be TRBD1 or TRBD2, each matching 5 bases. This CDR3 comprises 13 residues. V was cut by 4 bases and J by 7 bases, with 15 bases left in between. CDR1 is SGHRS, CDR2 YFSETQ, per germline. The CDR3 nucleotides read TGCGCCAGCAGCCGGGCGCGTGGGGGAGAGCAGTACTTC. Translation gives CASSRARGGEQYF.

This sequence joins TRBV12-3 or TRBV12-4 and TRBJ2-1; D call uncertain. V gave up 1 base and J gave up 5 bases, with 12 bases separating them. The CDR3 spans 15 residues. The CDR3 region has the DNA TGTGCCAGCAGTTTAGGACGGCGGACCCACAATGAGCAGTTCTTC. Residues: CASSLGRRTHNEQFF.

V is TRBV20-1 and J is TRBJ2-1; 10 bases agree with TRBD1. Unmatched junction bases numbered 9, after V lost 3 bases and J lost 4 bases. CDR1 and CDR2 from the germline V gene are DFQATT and SNEGSKA (reference sequence). CDR3 size: 16 residues. CDR3 nucleotides: TGCAGTGCTAGTTCGGTCGGGACAGGGGTGTACAATGAGCAGTTCTTC. Its translation: CSASSVGTGVYNEQFF.

The chain combines TRBV4-1 with TRBJ1-1; tentative D call: TRBD1 (6 bases). Trimming left V 4 bases short and J 6 bases short, with 18 bases between. The CDR3 length is 15 residues. Germline CDR1 and CDR2: MGHRA and YSYEKL. This CDR3 reads CASSPRGGGASEAFF. The DNA of the CDR3 is TGCGCCAGCAGCCCGAGGGGGGGAGGGGCGTCTGAAGCTTTCTTT.

The J gene is TRBJ2-1, the V gene TRBV25-1, with D perhaps matching TRBD1 (6 bases). Germline CDR1 MGHDK, CDR2 SYGVNS. Trimming took off 7 bases at V and 6 bases at J, with 13 bases between the two ends. The CDR3 totals 13 residues. The CDR3 is CASTLTGTNEQFF. As DNA, the CDR3 is TGTGCCAGCACATTAACAGGGACCAATGAGCAGTTCTTC. The full variable domain, in which reference TRBV25-1 and TRBJ2-1 provide the parts outside the CDR3, is EADIYQTPRYLVIGTGKKITLECSQTMGHDKMYWYQQDPGMELHLIHYSYGVNSTEKGDLSSESTVSRIRTEHFPLTLESARPSHTSQYLCASTLTGTNEQFFGPGTRLTVL.

This clonotype was seen a few times. The DNA of the CDR3 is TGCGCCAGCAGCTTGGTGGGGACAGACGTAGTATACGAGCAGTACTTC. It translates to CASSLVGTDVVYEQYF. V is TRBV5-1 and J is TRBJ2-7; 7 bases are shared with TRBD1. CDR3 size: 16 residues. Unmatched junction bases numbered 10, after V lost 0 bases and J lost 4 bases. CDR1 and CDR2 from the germline V gene are SGHRS and YFSETQ. Together with reference TRBV5-1 and TRBJ2-7, the CDR3 gives the full variable domain: KAGVTQTPRYLIKTRGQQVTLSCSPISGHRSVSWYQQTPGQGLQFLFEYFSETQRNKGNFPGRFSGRQFSNSRSEMNVSTLELGDSALYLCASSLVGTDVVYEQYFGPGTRLTVT.

The rearrangement uses TRBV20-1 and TRBJ1-1, with 12 bases identical to TRBD1. The CDR3 extends over 15 amino acids. The germline CDR1 and CDR2 sequences are DFQATT and SNEGSKA (reference sequence). With 0 bases clipped from V and 7 bases from J, the junction kept 6 bases outside the gene matches. The CDR3 DNA reads TGCAGTGCTAGAGATAGGGGACAGGGGGCTCTTGAAGCTTTCTTT. It yields the protein CSARDRGQGALEAFF.

The chain has TRBV24-1 and TRBJ2-1; TRBD2 aligns across 16 bases. CDR1 KGHDR and CDR2 SFDVKD come from the germline V gene. The V and J ends lost 3 bases and 7 bases, in that order; junction bases with no gene match: 5. The CDR3 is 17 residues long. The DNA for the CDR3 is TGTGCCACCAGTGATCCGGGACTAGCGGGGGGGCAGAATGAGCAGTTCTTC. It encodes CATSDPGLAGGQNEQFF.

The V gene is TRBV7-9, the J gene TRBJ2-5, with 7 positions matching TRBD1. The germline V gene encodes CDR1 SEHNR and CDR2 FQNEAQ (reference sequence). The V segment lost 3 bases and the J segment 6 bases; nucleotides outside the gene matches: 7. The CDR3 is 14 amino acids. The CDR3 reads CASSLVPGQQTQYF. CDR3 in DNA: TGTGCCAGCAGCTTGGTCCCGGGACAGCAGACCCAGTACTTC.

This rearrangement joins TRBV5-1 to TRBJ1-2; possibly TRBD1 for D (6 bases). Germline values: CDR1 SGHRS, CDR2 YFSETQ. Trimming took 0 bases from V and 4 from J, leaving 10 bases between them. This CDR3 contains 14 residues. This CDR3 is CASSLGQGIYGYTF. The CDR3 nucleotides read TGCGCCAGCAGCTTGGGCCAGGGGATCTATGGCTACACCTTC.

This chain links TRBV7-9 with TRBJ2-7; D not certain. The germline V and J ends were trimmed by 5 bases and 5 bases, with 7 bases remaining between them. The CDR3 sequence is 11 residues long. The germline CDR1 and CDR2 sequences are SEHNR and FQNEAQ (reference sequence). This CDR3 reads CASSRADEQYF. CDR3 in DNA: TGTGCCAGCAGCCGTGCCGACGAGCAGTACTTC.

V and J are TRBV18 and TRBJ1-1; no reliable D call. The germline CDR1 and CDR2 sequences are KGHSH and LQKENI. V was shortened by 3 bases and J by 3 bases, with 11 bases between the two germline ends. There are 14 residues in the CDR3. In nucleotides, the CDR3 is TGTGCCAGCTCACCCACCCCGACTTACACTGAAGCTTTCTTT. It specifies CASSPTPTYTEAFF. The whole variable domain, filled in from reference TRBV18 and TRBJ1-1, reads NAGVMQNPRHLVRRRGQEARLRCSPMKGHSHVYWYRQLPEEGLKFMVYLQKENIIDESGMPKERFSAEFPKEGPSILRIQQVVRGDSAAYFCASSPTPTYTEAFFGQGTRLTVV.

The rearrangement uses TRBV4-2 and TRBJ2-7, with D tentatively TRBD1 or TRBD2 (5 bases each). Germline V gene lookup returns CDR1 LGHNA and CDR2 YNFKEQ. Between the trimmed V and J ends, which lost 0 bases and 1 base, there was a span of 16 bases. The CDR3 is 17 residues long. CDR3 sequence reads: CASSQEGSGQVSYEQYF. CDR3 nucleotides: TGTGCCAGCAGCCAAGAAGGGTCGGGGCAGGTTTCCTACGAGCAGTACTTC.